What follows are 8 T cell receptor beta chains derived from one specimen sequenced in a study of blood T cell repertoires in COVID-19. TCRdb keeps only in-frame clones here, not all; method: immunoSEQ multiplex PCR. The profile shows almost 55,000 clones, 80% to 90% of them singletons. Source material: peripheral blood. Receptors were obtained from a human donor in a cohort sampled during active COVID-19.

CDR3 nucleotides: TGTGCCAGCAGCGTCGGGCAGGGGGCTGTTTGGGAAGAGACCCAGTACTTC. Its protein product is CASSVGQGAVWEETQYF. The rearrangement links TRBV11-2 to TRBJ2-5; the match to TRBD1 covers 8 bases. The CDR3 is made up of 17 amino acids. The germline gives CDR1 SGHAT, CDR2 FQNNGV. V dropped 5 bases and J dropped 3; count of bases not matched to a gene: 14.

The V and J genes are TRBV19 and TRBJ2-3; 8 nucleotides agree with TRBD2. Per the germline V gene, CDR1 is LNHDA and CDR2 is SQIVND (reference sequence). The ends lost 4 bases at V and 6 bases at J; junction bases unmatched: 15. This CDR3 comprises 17 residues. CDR3 in DNA: TGTGCCAGTAGTAGCCGGGGGAGCAGCGGGGGAGGGGATACGCAGTATTTT. Translated, it gives CASSSRGSSGGGDTQYF.

This chain joins TRBV6-5 and TRBJ2-1, with 9 bases lining up with TRBD1. The CDR3 has 15 amino acids. CDR1 is MNHEY, CDR2 SVGAGI, per germline. J was trimmed by 0 bases and V by 6 bases; bases with no gene match: 3. The CDR3: CASRDRGASYNEQFF. The DNA of the CDR3 is TGTGCCAGCAGGGACAGGGGAGCCTCCTACAATGAGCAGTTCTTC.

The DNA for the CDR3 is TGTGCCAGCAGCGCATTAGCGGGAGTCGCTCGGGAGCTGTTTTTT. Translated: CASSALAGVARELFF. The chain recombines TRBV9 with TRBJ2-2; 9 positions agree with TRBD2. After removal of 3 bases from V and 9 bases from J, the junction contained 9 bases not matched to a gene. The CDR3 runs to 15 residues. Germline CDR1 reads SGDLS; CDR2 reads YYNGEE.

The chain is built from TRBV7-9 and TRBJ1-2, with D possibly being TRBD1 (6 bases). The germline V and J ends were trimmed by 3 bases and 9 bases, with 17 bases remaining between them. The germline gives CDR1 SEHNR, CDR2 FQNEAQ (reference sequence). The CDR3 has 14 residues. Written as DNA, the CDR3 is TGTGCCAGCAGCTTCGACAGGACGTTGGTCAGCTACACCTTC. Protein product: CASSFDRTLVSYTF.

The chain couples TRBV6-4 to TRBJ1-2, with D tentatively TRBD1 (5 bases). The CDR3 contains 13 residues. CDR1 and CDR2 from the germline V gene are MRHNA and SNTAGT. V lost 4 bases and J 2 bases, leaving 8 bases between the germline ends. The CDR3 sequence is CASSVGANYGYTF. CDR3 DNA: TGTGCCAGCAGTGTAGGGGCGAACTATGGCTACACCTTC.

The CDR3 region is CASRDRQRRNQPQHF. DNA for the CDR3: TGTGCCAGCAGAGACAGGCAAAGGCGCAATCAGCCCCAGCATTTT. The V call is TRBV27, the J call TRBJ1-5; the D gene is possibly TRBD1 (6 bases). There are 15 residues in the CDR3. V gave up 6 bases and J gave up 2 bases, with 14 bases separating them. In germline, CDR1 is MNHEY, CDR2 SMNVEV (reference sequence).

This clone was detected only once. V is TRBV10-3 and J is TRBJ2-2, with a possible D match to TRBD2 (5 bases). The CDR3 spans 18 residues. Trimming removed 6 bases at V and 3 bases at J, with 23 bases between. The germline gives CDR1 ENHRY, CDR2 SYGVKD. CDR3 coding DNA: TGTGCCATCAGACCGGAGGACGGCTGGGTGGATTACACCGGGGAGCTGTTTTTT. Encoded protein: CAIRPEDGWVDYTGELFF.